Listed here is a single TCR beta chain. Its antigen remains undetermined. The sample holds no much larger clone one base away, and base qualities are not on file. Library generation was performed with the immunoSEQ multiplex PCR assay. TCRdb obtained this table from immuneACCESS and retained in-frame rearrangements with V and J assigned. These tables miss some clones; where compared with another copy, unresolved V genes account for less than half of the shortfall, and the remainder is unexplained. For this sample there are tens of thousands of clones; about 90% appear just once. The top ten constitute about 1.6% of the sample. As encoded in the germline V gene (reference sequence), CDR1 is MNHEY while CDR2 is SMNVEV. The CDR3 runs 14 residues from the cysteine to the phenylalanine. The kept DNA is CDR3 alone, 42 bases in frame from the first base. Trimming takes 10 bases from V and 0 bases from J, and the germline ends sit 14 bases apart.

All of the donors in the study were healthy humans. The record originates from a study of T cell repertoires and Cas9 in healthy adults (dated by TCRdb to the late 2010s). Regarding the study in general: Within the CD4 and CD8 compartments, SpCas9-reactive T cells were assessed for multi-effector potency, cytotoxicity and lineage determination. Preexisting T cell immunity against the Streptococcus pyogenes Cas9 nuclease (SpCas9) used in CRISPR gene editing was examined in the study. Overall study outcomes, separate from this receptor: In vitro, the proliferation and function of SpCas9-reactive effector T cells were reported to be mitigated by SpCas9-reactive regulatory T cells.

This receptor was identified in a human donor in good health. Recombination linked TRBV27 to TRBJ2-3, and the D gene may be TRBD2, 7 bases matching. The sample comprised CD4+ effector T cells (CD127+, CD25-, CD137-, CD154-) from PBMCs; culture status not recorded. Here the CDR3 is given as CATIRGASTDTQYF. The sequenced DNA is TGTGCCACAATACGGGGGGCGAGCACAGATACGCAGTATTTT.